This paragraph reports one TCR beta chain. Its antigen specificity is not known. Base qualities are not at hand, and no much larger clone is one base apart. Taken from the germline V gene, the CDR1 and CDR2 loops are MNHNS and SASEGT. The CDR3 goes from the cysteine to the phenylalanine over 14 residues. Left in the record is the CDR3 DNA by itself, 42 bases read in frame from the first base. V loses 0 bases, J loses 4 bases, and the germline ends lie 10 bases apart. The record originates from a study of a mutant IDH1 vaccine in newly diagnosed glioma (dated by TCRdb to about 2021). Regarding the study in general: Vaccination began 4-6 weeks after radiotherapy alone, or alongside temozolomide cycles in the chemotherapy-containing groups. Peripheral blood was drawn at six visits: V03 (baseline), V05, V07, V10, V12 and V13. For exploratory analyses, under 30 treated patients had longitudinal TCRB deep sequencing done wherever samples were available. Of the approximately 29 treated patients, around 62% were male and around 40% were female, and a mean age of 40.4 years was recorded. The week-35 safety follow-up took place at visit V12, and the week-47 end of study took place at visit V13. Before enrollment, patients had received standard therapy of radiotherapy alone, temozolomide alone, or radiochemotherapy with temozolomide; most received the combination.

The library was prepared using the immunoSEQ multiplex PCR assay. Rearranged TCR beta chain sequences were amplified with the hsTCRB Kit following the manufacturer's protocol. Sequencing of TCRB libraries was carried out on an Illumina MiSeq. The paper's processing steps were these. Demultiplexing, trimming and gene mapping were performed with the kit vendor's proprietary platform. The immuneACCESS repertoire file appears here via TCRdb, limited to in-frame rearrangements. These files lack a portion of the clones; in checked studies, under half of the deficit traces to unresolved V genes, and the cause of the others is not known. The V and J calls and clone size come from that table; D and trimming were worked out from the DNA. The sample table records approximately 35,000 clones; about nine tenths of these occur just once. Jointly, the top ten make up about 5.2% of the sample. Sample time point, as interpreted from the label and publication: week 47, end of study. Each vaccine dose was 300 ug of a 20-mer mutant IDH1 peptide in Montanide, given subcutaneously with topical imiquimod. Patients received eight vaccinations in weeks 1, 3, 5, 7, 11, 15, 19 and 23, corresponding to visits V03 through V10. Newly diagnosed WHO grade 3 or 4 IDH1-mutant astrocytomas showing loss of nuclear ATRX were present in the donors. The samples were drawn from NOA16, a multicentre, single-arm, open-label phase I trial in Germany that tested a mutant IDH1 peptide vaccine in humans for the first time. Genomic DNA for TCRB sequencing was extracted from EDTA blood using the DNeasy Blood and Tissue Kit.

Broader findings and caveats from the paper: No apparent relationship was observed between pseudoprogression and alterations in the top peripheral T cell clonotypes detected by TCRB sequencing. Availability determined which PBMC samples were chosen for TCRB deep sequencing. The authors stated that sample limitations prevented analyses of patient blood samples from being reproduced. Across multiple MHC alleles, vaccine-induced immune responses were seen in just over 90% of patients.

In this chain, TRBV6-1 is recombined with TRBJ2-7; matching of 6 bases hints at TRBD2 as the D gene. This specimen was PBMCs, taken from a glioma patient whose treatment included an IDH1 peptide vaccine. The receptor was isolated from a woman in her thirties or forties with glioma. The DNA reads as follows: TGTGCCAGCAGTGAAGCGCTGGAGGGATACGAGCAGTACTTC. Its amino acids are CASSEALEGYEQYF.